The next 3 T cell receptor beta chains were all read from a single sample in a study of T cell responses to AZD1222 COVID-19 vaccine. The method was immunoSEQ multiplex PCR; TCRdb's version includes in-frame clones alone and lacks a portion of them. The table includes about 140,000 clones, roughly 93% detected once. The sample here was peripheral blood, taken after recovery from COVID-19. The source of these receptors is an adult who had recovered from COVID-19.

This clone came up once. The gene calls are TRBV24-1 and TRBJ2-7, with D possibly matching TRBD2 (7 bases). Trimming shortened V by 4 bases and J by 1 base, and 22 bases separated the two germline ends. The germline CDR1 and CDR2 sequences are KGHDR and SFDVKD. This CDR3 spans 18 amino acids. CDR3 sequence reads: CATSDSGGGTGRSYEQYF. DNA of the CDR3: TGTGCCACCAGTGACTCGGGCGGGGGCACAGGCCGATCCTACGAGCAGTACTTC.

V and J are TRBV28 and TRBJ2-7, with 8 bases aligning to TRBD1. CDR1 is MDHEN and CDR2 is SYDVKM in the germline V gene. The CDR3 consists of 15 residues. V lost 3 bases, J lost 2 bases, and 6 bases stayed unmatched. In nucleotides, the CDR3 is TGTGCCAGCAGTTTTTGGGGACAGGTCCCCTACGAGCAGTACTTC. The encoded protein is CASSFWGQVPYEQYF.

V and J are TRBV2 and TRBJ2-5; 7 bases match TRBD1. Trimming cost V 8 bases and J 2 bases; bases outside gene matches: 8. Germline CDR1 and CDR2: SNHLY and FYNNEI. This CDR3 has 14 amino acids. CDR3 sequence: CASCKGQTQETQYF. The CDR3 coding sequence is TGTGCCAGCTGCAAGGGACAGACGCAAGAGACCCAGTACTTC.